This T cell receptor (beta chain) was documented in a study of T cells in localized non-small cell lung cancer. General observations from the study: Heterogeneity remains possible, as sequencing covered one tumor region only.

Measured with immunoSEQ multiplex PCR; TCRdb has only the in-frame clones, and not every one. The repertoire includes more than 12,000 clones, 84% of them detected once, and about 4% sits in the top ten. Notes on this clone: Its cognate antigen is unknown.

This CDR3 comprises 14 residues. Trimming took off 2 bases at V and 6 bases at J, with 13 bases between the two ends. CDR1 and CDR2 (germline): SGHNT, YYREEE (reference sequence). This chain joins TRBV5-4 and TRBJ2-3; TRBD2 is a possible D gene (6 bases). The starting material was peripheral blood, obtained before any cancer treatment. The TCR was taken from an older female donor with stage I squamous cell lung carcinoma. CDR3 in DNA: TGTGCCAGCAGCTTTGGACTACAGGCGGATACGCAGTATTTT. Translating it yields CASSFGLQADTQYF.